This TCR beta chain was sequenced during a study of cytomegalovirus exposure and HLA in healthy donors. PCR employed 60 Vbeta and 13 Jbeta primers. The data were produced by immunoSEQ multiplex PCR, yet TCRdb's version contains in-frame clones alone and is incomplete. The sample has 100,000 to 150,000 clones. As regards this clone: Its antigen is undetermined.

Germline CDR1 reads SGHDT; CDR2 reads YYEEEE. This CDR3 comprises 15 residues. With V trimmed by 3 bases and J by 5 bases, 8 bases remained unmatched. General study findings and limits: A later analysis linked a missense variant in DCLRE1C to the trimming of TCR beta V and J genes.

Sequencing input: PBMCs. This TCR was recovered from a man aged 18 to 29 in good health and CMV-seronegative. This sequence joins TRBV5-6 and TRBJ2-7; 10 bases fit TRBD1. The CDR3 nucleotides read TGTGCCAGCAGCTCCGGGACAGGGGTTAGGGACGAGCAGTACTTC. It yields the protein CASSSGTGVRDEQYF.